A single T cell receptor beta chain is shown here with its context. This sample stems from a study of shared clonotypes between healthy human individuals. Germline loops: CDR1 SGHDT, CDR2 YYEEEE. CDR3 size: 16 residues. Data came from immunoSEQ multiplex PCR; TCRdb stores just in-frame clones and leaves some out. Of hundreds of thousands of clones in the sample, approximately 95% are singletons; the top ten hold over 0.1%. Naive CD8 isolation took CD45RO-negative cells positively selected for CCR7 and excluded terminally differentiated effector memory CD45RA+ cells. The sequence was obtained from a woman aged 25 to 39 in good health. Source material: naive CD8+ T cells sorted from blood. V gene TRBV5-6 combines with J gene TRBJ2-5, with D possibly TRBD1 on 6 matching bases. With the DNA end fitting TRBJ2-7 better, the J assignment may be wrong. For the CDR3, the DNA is TGTGCCAGCAGCTCGGGTGGGTCGGGACACCTATACGAGCAGTACTTC. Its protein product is CASSSGGSGHLYEQYF.